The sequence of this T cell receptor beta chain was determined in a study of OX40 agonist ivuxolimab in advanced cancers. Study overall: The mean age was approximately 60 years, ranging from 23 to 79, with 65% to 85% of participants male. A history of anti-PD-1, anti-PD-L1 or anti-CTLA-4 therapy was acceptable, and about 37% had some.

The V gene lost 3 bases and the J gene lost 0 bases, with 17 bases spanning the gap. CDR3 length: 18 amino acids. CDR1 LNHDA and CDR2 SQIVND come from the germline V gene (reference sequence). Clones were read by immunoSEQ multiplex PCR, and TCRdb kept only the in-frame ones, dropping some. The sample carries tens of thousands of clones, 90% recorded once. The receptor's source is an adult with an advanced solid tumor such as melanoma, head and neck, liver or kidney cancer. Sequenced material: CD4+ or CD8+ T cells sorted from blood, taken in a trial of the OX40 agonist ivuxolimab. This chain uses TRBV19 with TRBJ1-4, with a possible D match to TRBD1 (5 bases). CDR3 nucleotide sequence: TGTGCCAGTAGTATCCACGGGGGGTCCGGTGCAACTAATGAAAAACTGTTTTTT. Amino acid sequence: CASSIHGGSGATNEKLFF.